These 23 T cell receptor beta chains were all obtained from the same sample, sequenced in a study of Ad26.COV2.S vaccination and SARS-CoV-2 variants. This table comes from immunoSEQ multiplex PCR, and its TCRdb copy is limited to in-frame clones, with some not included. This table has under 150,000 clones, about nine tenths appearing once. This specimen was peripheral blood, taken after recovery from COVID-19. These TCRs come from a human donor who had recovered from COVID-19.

CDR3 residues: CASSQGNTEAFF. The CDR3 nucleotides are TGTGCCAGCAGCCAAGGGAATACTGAAGCTTTCTTT. The chain is built from TRBV11-3 and TRBJ1-1; D is ambiguous. There are 12 residues in the CDR3. V was pared by 5 bases and J by 5 bases, with 9 bases between. The germline V gene has CDR1 SGHNT and CDR2 YENEEA.

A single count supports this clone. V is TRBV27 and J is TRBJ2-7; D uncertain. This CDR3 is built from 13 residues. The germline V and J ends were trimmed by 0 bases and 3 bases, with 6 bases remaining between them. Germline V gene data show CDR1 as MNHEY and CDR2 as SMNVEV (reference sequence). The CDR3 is CASSLSYDYEQYF. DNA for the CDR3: TGTGCCAGCAGTTTATCGTACGACTACGAGCAGTACTTC.

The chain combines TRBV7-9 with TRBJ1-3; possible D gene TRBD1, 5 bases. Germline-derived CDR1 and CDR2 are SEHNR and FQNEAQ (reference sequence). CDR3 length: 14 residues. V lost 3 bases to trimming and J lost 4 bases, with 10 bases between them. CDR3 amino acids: CASSFGTVGNTIYF. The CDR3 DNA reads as TGTGCCAGCAGCTTCGGGACGGTAGGAAACACCATATATTTT.

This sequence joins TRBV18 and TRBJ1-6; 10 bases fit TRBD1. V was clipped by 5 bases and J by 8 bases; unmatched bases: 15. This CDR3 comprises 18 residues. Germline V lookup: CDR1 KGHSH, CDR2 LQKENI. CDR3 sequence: CASSLSWTGTGEDSPLHF. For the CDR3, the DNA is TGTGCCAGCTCATTATCCTGGACAGGGACAGGGGAGGATTCACCCCTCCACTTT.

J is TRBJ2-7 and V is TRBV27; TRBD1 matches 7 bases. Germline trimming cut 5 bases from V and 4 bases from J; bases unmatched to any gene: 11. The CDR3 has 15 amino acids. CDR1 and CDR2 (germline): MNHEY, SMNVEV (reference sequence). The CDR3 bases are TGTGCCAGCAGTCCCCCCGGACAGGCGATGTACGAGCAGTACTTC. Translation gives CASSPPGQAMYEQYF.

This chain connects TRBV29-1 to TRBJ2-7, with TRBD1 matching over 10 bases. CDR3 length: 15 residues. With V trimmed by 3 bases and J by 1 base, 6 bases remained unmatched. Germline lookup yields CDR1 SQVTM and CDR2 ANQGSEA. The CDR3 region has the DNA TGCAGCGTTGATGGTTCGGGACAGGGGTCCTACGAGCAGTACTTC. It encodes CSVDGSGQGSYEQYF.

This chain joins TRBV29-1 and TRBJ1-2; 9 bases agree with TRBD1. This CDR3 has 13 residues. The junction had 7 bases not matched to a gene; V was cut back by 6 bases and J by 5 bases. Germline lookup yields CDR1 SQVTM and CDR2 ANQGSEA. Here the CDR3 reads CSVALGQGYGYTF. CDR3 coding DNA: TGCAGCGTCGCCCTGGGACAGGGTTATGGCTACACCTTC.

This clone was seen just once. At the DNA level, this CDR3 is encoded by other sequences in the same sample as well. In nucleotides, the CDR3 is TGTGCCAGCAGCGGTGGCTACAATCAGCCCCAGCATTTT. The encoded protein is CASSGGYNQPQHF. This sequence joins TRBV25-1 and TRBJ1-5, with D unclear. Germline values: CDR1 MGHDK, CDR2 SYGVNS. The CDR3 extends over 13 amino acids. Trimming cost V 6 bases and J 3 bases, with 9 bases left between them.

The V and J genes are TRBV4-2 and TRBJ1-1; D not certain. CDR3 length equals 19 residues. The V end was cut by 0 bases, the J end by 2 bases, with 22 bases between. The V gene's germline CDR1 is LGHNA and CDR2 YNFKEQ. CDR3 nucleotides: TGTGCCAGCAGCCAAGATCCGCGTGACACTCTCTCTCCAAACACTGAAGCTTTCTTT. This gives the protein CASSQDPRDTLSPNTEAFF.

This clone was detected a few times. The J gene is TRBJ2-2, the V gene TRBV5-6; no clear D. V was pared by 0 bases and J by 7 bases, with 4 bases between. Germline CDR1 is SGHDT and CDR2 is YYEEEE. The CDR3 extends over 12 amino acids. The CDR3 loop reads CASSLAGGELFF. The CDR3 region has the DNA TGTGCCAGCAGCTTGGCCGGCGGGGAGCTGTTTTTT.

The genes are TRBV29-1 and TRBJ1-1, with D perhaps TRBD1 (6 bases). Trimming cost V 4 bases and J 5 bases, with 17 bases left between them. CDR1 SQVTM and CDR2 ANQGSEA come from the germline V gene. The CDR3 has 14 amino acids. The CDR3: CSVGRGGGVTEAFF. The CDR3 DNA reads TGCAGCGTTGGCAGGGGAGGAGGCGTGACTGAAGCTTTCTTT.

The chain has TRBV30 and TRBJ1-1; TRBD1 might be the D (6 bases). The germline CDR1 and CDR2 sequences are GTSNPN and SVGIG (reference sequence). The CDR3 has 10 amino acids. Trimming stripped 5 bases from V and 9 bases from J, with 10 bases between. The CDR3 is CAWERDKAFF. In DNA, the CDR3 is TGTGCCTGGGAGAGGGACAAAGCTTTCTTT.

The DNA of the CDR3 is TGCGCCAGCAGCCCCGGGACTAGCGGGGGCCAAGAGACCCAGTACTTC. Translation: CASSPGTSGGQETQYF. This chain connects TRBV5-1 to TRBJ2-5; TRBD2 aligns across 14 bases. J was trimmed by 1 base and V by 4 bases; bases with no gene match: 3. This CDR3 has 16 residues. The germline CDR1 and CDR2 sequences are SGHRS and YFSETQ.

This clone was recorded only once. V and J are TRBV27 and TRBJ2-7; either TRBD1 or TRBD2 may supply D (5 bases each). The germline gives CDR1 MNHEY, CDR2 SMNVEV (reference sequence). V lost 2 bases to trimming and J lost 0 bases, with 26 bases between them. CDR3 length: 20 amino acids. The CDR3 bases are TGTGCCAGCAGTTTAAACGGGGCCGGACCGATCCAAAAGAGCTCCTACGAGCAGTACTTC. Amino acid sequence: CASSLNGAGPIQKSSYEQYF.

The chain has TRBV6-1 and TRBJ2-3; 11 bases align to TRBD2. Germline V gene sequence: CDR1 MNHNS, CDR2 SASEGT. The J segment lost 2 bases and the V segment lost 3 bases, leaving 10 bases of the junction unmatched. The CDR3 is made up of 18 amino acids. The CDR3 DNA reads TGTGCCAGCAGTGACGGACTAGCGGGCGGACCGTCCACAGATACGCAGTATTTT. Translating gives CASSDGLAGGPSTDTQYF.

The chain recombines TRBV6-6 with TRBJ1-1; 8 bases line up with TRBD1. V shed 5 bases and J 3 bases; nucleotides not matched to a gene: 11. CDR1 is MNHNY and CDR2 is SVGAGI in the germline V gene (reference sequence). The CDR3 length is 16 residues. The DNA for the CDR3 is TGTGCCAGCAGTCGAGGACAGGGCCTGGCGGACACTGAAGCTTTCTTT. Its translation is CASSRGQGLADTEAFF.

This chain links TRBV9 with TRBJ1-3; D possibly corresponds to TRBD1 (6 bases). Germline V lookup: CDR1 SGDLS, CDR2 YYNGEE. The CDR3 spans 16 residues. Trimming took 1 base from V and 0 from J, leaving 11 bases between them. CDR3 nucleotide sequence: TGTGCCAGCAGCGTATCCGGGGGCGCCTCTGGAAACACCATATATTTT. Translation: CASSVSGGASGNTIYF.

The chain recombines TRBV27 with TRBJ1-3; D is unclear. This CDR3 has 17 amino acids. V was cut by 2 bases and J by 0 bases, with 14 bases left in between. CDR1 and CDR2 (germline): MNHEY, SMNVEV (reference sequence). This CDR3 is CASSLAPPAVSGNTIYF. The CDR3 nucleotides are TGTGCCAGCAGTTTAGCCCCTCCGGCGGTCTCTGGAAACACCATATATTTT.

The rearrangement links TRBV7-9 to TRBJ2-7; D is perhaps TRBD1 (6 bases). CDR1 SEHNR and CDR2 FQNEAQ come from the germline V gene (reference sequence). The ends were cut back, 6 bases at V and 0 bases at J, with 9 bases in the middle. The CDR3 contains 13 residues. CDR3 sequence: CASRRDNSYEQYF. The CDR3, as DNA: TGTGCCAGCAGACGGGACAACTCCTACGAGCAGTACTTC. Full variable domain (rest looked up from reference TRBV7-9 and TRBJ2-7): DTGVSQNPRHKITKRGQNVTFRCDPISEHNRLYWYRQTLGQGPEFLTYFQNEAQLEKSRLLSDRFSAERPKGSFSTLEIQRTEQGDSAMYLCASRRDNSYEQYFGPGTRLTVT.

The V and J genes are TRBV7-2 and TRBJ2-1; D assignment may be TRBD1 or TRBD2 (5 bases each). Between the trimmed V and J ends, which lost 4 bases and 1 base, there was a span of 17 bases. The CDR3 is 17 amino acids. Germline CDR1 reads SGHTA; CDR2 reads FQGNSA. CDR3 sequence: CASSSREVGGSYNEQFF. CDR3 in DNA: TGTGCCAGCAGCTCACGGGAAGTTGGGGGTTCCTACAATGAGCAGTTCTTC.

CDR3 protein: CASSPLVGDAGEQFF. The CDR3 nucleotides read TGCGCCAGCAGCCCCCTAGTCGGGGATGCGGGGGAGCAGTTCTTC. The V call is TRBV4-3, the J call TRBJ2-1, with D possibly matching TRBD2 (6 bases). Germline CDR1 LGHNA, CDR2 YSLEER. There are 15 residues in the CDR3. The germline V and J ends were trimmed by 4 bases and 10 bases, with 20 bases remaining between them.

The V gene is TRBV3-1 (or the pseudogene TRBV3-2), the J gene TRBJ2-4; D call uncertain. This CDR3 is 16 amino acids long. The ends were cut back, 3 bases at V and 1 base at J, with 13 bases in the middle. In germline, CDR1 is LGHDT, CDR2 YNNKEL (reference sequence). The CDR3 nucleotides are TGTGCCAGCAGCCAGTTTCCTCAGGCGGCCAAAAACATTCAGTACTTC. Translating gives CASSQFPQAAKNIQYF.

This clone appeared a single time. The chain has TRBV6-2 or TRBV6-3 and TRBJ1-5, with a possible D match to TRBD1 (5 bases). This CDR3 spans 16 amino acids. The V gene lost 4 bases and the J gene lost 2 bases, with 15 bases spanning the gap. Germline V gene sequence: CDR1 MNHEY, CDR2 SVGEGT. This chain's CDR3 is CASSWGRGAGNQPQHF. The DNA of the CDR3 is TGTGCCAGCAGTTGGGGGAGGGGCGCGGGCAATCAGCCCCAGCATTTT.